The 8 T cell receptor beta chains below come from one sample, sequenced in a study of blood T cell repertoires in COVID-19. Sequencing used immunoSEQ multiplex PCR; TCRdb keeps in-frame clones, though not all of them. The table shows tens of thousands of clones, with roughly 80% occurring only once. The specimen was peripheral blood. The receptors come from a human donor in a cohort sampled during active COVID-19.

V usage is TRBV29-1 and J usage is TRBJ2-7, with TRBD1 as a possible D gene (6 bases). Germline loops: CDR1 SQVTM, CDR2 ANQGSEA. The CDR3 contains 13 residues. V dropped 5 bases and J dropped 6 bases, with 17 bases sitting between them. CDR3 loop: CSVWGPGQLEQYF. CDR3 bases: TGCAGCGTTTGGGGACCGGGACAACTCGAGCAGTACTTC.

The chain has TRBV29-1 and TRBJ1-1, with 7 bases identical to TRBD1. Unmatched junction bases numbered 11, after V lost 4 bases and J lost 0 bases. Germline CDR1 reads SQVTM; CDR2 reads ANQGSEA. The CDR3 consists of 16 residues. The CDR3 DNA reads TGCAGCGTTGGACGGGACAGCCTTAAGATGAACACTGAAGCTTTCTTT. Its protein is CSVGRDSLKMNTEAFF.

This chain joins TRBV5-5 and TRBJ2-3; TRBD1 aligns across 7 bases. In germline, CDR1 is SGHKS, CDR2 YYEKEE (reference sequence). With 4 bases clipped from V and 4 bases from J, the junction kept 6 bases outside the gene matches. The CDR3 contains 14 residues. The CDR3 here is CASSRAQGADTQYF. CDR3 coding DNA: TGTGCCAGCAGCCGAGCCCAGGGGGCAGATACGCAGTATTTT.

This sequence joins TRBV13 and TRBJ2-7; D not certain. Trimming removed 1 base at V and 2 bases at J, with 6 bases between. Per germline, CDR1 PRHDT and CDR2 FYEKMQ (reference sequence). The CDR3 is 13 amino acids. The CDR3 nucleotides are TGTGCCAGCAGCTTAGCAGGCACCTACGAGCAGTACTTC. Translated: CASSLAGTYEQYF.

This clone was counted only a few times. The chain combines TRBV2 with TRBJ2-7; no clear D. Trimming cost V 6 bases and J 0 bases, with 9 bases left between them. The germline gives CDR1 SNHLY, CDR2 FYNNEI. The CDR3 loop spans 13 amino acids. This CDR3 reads CASRQSLSYEQYF. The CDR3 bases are TGTGCCAGCAGACAGTCCCTCTCCTACGAGCAGTACTTC.

This CDR3 is CSAYTGIEQYF. CDR3 nucleotide sequence: TGCAGTGCCTACACAGGGATCGAGCAGTACTTC. The chain recombines TRBV20-1 with TRBJ2-7, with D perhaps matching TRBD1 (6 bases). The germline V gene has CDR1 DFQATT and CDR2 SNEGSKA (reference sequence). This CDR3 is built from 11 residues. The ends were cut back, 6 bases at V and 6 bases at J, with 12 bases in the middle.

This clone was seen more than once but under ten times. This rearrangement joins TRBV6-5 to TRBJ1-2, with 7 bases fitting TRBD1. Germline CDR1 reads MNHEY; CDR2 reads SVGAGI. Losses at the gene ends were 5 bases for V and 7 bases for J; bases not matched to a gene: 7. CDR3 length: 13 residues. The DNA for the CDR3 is TGTGCCAGCAGTATACAGGGGCTGCTTGGCTACACCTTC. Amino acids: CASSIQGLLGYTF.

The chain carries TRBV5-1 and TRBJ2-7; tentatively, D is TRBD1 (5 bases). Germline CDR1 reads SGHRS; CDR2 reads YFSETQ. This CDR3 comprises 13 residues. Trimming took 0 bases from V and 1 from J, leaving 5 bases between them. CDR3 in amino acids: CASSLDRSYEQYF. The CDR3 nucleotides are TGCGCCAGCAGCTTGGACAGGTCCTACGAGCAGTACTTC.